Presented here are 30 T cell receptor beta chains from one specimen sequenced in a study of a mutant IDH1 vaccine in newly diagnosed glioma. These TCRs' antigens remain unknown. As for time point: week 5, during vaccination. A 20-mer mutant IDH1 peptide at 300 ug was injected subcutaneously with topical imiquimod. The repertoire was sequenced with immunoSEQ multiplex PCR; TCRdb's copy has only in-frame clones and lacks some. The repertoire has 40,000 or so clones, roughly 85% of them found once; the top ten carry 1.7%. Sequenced here: PBMCs, sampled from a glioma patient whose treatment included an IDH1 peptide vaccine. Receptors were obtained from a man aged 40-55 years with glioma.

The V and J genes are TRBV13 and TRBJ2-7; 11 bases fit TRBD2. Per the germline V gene, CDR1 is PRHDT and CDR2 is FYEKMQ (reference sequence). V was pared by 4 bases and J by 3 bases, with 5 bases of the junction left unmatched. The CDR3 is made up of 15 amino acids. The CDR3 DNA follows: TGTGCCAGCAGCTGGCTAGCGGGGGGAGTCTACGAGCAGTACTTC. Residues: CASSWLAGGVYEQYF.

The genes are TRBV4-2 and TRBJ2-3, with TRBD2 matching over 16 bases. This CDR3 contains 20 residues. V lost 1 base, J lost 1 base, and 8 bases stayed unmatched. The germline gives CDR1 LGHNA, CDR2 YNFKEQ. CDR3 coding DNA: TGTGCCAGCAGCCAAGCCCCGGGACTAGCGGGAGGGCCTGGCACAGATACGCAGTATTTT. Its protein is CASSQAPGLAGGPGTDTQYF.

This rearrangement joins TRBV27 to TRBJ2-2; 8 nucleotides line up with TRBD2. V shed 6 bases and J 9 bases; nucleotides not matched to a gene: 12. The CDR3 has 15 residues. CDR1 MNHEY and CDR2 SMNVEV come from the germline V gene (reference sequence). Here the CDR3 DNA reads TGTGCCAGCAGCAAGGGCCTAGCGGGTAGTTGGGAGCTGTTTTTT. This translates into CASSKGLAGSWELFF.

V usage is TRBV27 and J usage is TRBJ2-1; D is ambiguous. This CDR3 is 11 amino acids long. The V and J ends lost 5 bases and 2 bases respectively, with 1 base between them. The V gene's germline CDR1 is MNHEY and CDR2 SMNVEV (reference sequence). CDR3 DNA sequence: TGTGCCAGCAGTACCTACAATGAGCAGTTCTTC. Amino acid sequence: CASSTYNEQFF.

V usage is TRBV7-7 and J usage is TRBJ2-5; 8 nucleotides agree with TRBD1. Trimming removed 3 bases from V and 2 bases from J; junction bases left unmatched: 5. Per germline, CDR1 SSHAT and CDR2 FNYEAQ (reference sequence). The CDR3 is made up of 15 amino acids. The CDR3 region is CASSLGWTGQETQYF. CDR3 in DNA: TGTGCCAGCAGCTTGGGATGGACAGGGCAAGAGACCCAGTACTTC. The full variable domain, with the rest looked up from reference TRBV7-7 and TRBJ2-5, is GAGVSQSPRYKVTKRGQDVTLRCDPISSHATLYWYQQALGQGPEFLTYFNYEAQPDKSGLPSDRFSAERPEGSISTLTIQRTEQRDSAMYRCASSLGWTGQETQYFGPGTRLLVL.

The J gene is TRBJ2-7, the V gene TRBV5-1; D is unresolved. Trimming cost V 2 bases and J 0 bases, with 12 bases left between them. Germline assignment: CDR1 SGHRS and CDR2 YFSETQ. The CDR3 loop spans 15 amino acids. DNA for the CDR3: TGCGCCAGCAGCTTTAGGGCGATAGGCTCCTACGAGCAGTACTTC. It yields the protein CASSFRAIGSYEQYF.

The J gene is TRBJ2-2, the V gene TRBV10-3; D gene ambiguous. This CDR3 has 14 residues. Germline lookup yields CDR1 ENHRY and CDR2 SYGVKD. Trimming stripped 3 bases from V and 0 bases from J, with 5 bases between. CDR3 coding DNA: TGTGCCATCAGTGAAAACTCGAACACCGGGGAGCTGTTTTTT. This encodes CAISENSNTGELFF.

The chain joins TRBV4-2 to TRBJ1-6, with D hard to call. V lost 0 bases and J lost 11, with 11 bases in between. The CDR3 consists of 14 residues. CDR1 is LGHNA, CDR2 YNFKEQ, per germline. The CDR3 is CASSQEETAAPLHF. The CDR3 nucleotides are TGTGCCAGCAGCCAAGAGGAGACGGCTGCACCCCTCCACTTT.

The chain combines TRBV28 with TRBJ1-5, with 11 bases that match TRBD1. The CDR3 totals 15 residues. The germline V gene has CDR1 MDHEN and CDR2 SYDVKM. V dropped 4 bases and J dropped 4; count of bases not matched to a gene: 3. This CDR3 reads CASSSDRGHNQPQHF. CDR3 DNA: TGTGCCAGCAGTTCGGACAGGGGGCATAATCAGCCCCAGCATTTT.

This CDR3 is CASKRPGQGGYTF. CDR3 sequence (DNA): TGTGCCAGCAAACGCCCCGGACAGGGGGGCTACACCTTC. This chain links TRBV28 with TRBJ1-2, with 9 bases aligning to TRBD1. The CDR3 totals 13 residues. V dropped 7 bases and J dropped 8; count of bases not matched to a gene: 8. Germline assignment: CDR1 MDHEN and CDR2 SYDVKM.

The chain recombines TRBV10-3 with TRBJ2-3; TRBD2 matches 10 bases. Germline CDR1 is ENHRY and CDR2 is SYGVKD. The junction had 1 base not matched to a gene; V was cut back by 7 bases and J by 0 bases. CDR3 size: 14 residues. CDR3 sequence: CAIKTSGSTDTQYF. The CDR3 DNA reads as TGTGCCATCAAGACTAGCGGGAGCACAGATACGCAGTATTTT.

In its sample, this clone was seen a few times. The CDR3 nucleotides are TGTGCCAGCAGTGACCCGAACACCGGGGAGCTGTTTTTT. It specifies CASSDPNTGELFF. The rearrangement joins TRBV6-5 to TRBJ2-2; D not certain. Trimming took 5 bases from V and 0 from J, leaving 4 bases between them. CDR1 is MNHEY, CDR2 SVGAGI, per germline. This CDR3 is 13 amino acids long.

The chain employs TRBV11-2 and TRBJ1-2, with D unclear. This CDR3 contains 12 residues. The V and J ends lost 5 bases and 7 bases respectively, with 11 bases between them. Germline-derived CDR1 and CDR2 are SGHAT and FQNNGV. The CDR3 DNA follows: TGTGCCAGCAGCCGCGGGAGATCTGGCTACACCTTC. Amino acid sequence: CASSRGRSGYTF. Combining the CDR3 with reference TRBV11-2 and TRBJ1-2 gives the whole variable domain EAGVAQSPRYKIIEKRQSVAFWCNPISGHATLYWYQQILGQGPKLLIQFQNNGVVDDSQLPKDRFSAERLKGVDSTLKIQPAKLEDSAVYLCASSRGRSGYTFGSGTRLTVV.

This clone was recorded once. The chain joins TRBV18 to TRBJ1-4; D is perhaps TRBD1 (5 bases). This CDR3 is built from 16 residues. The germline CDR1 and CDR2 sequences are KGHSH and LQKENI. The V and J ends lost 1 base and 7 bases respectively, with 16 bases between them. The CDR3 protein is CASSPRVDAGGEKLFF. DNA of the CDR3: TGTGCCAGCTCACCACGAGTAGACGCGGGGGGTGAAAAACTGTTTTTT. Full variable domain (remainder filled in from reference TRBV18 and TRBJ1-4): NAGVMQNPRHLVRRRGQEARLRCSPMKGHSHVYWYRQLPEEGLKFMVYLQKENIIDESGMPKERFSAEFPKEGPSILRIQQVVRGDSAAYFCASSPRVDAGGEKLFFGSGTQLSVL.

The chain has TRBV9 and TRBJ2-5, with no clear D. Germline V lookup: CDR1 SGDLS, CDR2 YYNGEE. The CDR3 totals 17 residues. Deletions cut 4 bases from V and 1 base from J, with 20 bases between. DNA of the CDR3: TGTGCCAGCAGCATCCCCGCAGGCCCCCCCGGCCAAGAGACCCAGTACTTC. Translated, it gives CASSIPAGPPGQETQYF.

The genes are TRBV2 and TRBJ2-2; D not resolved. The CDR3 totals 13 residues. Trimming stripped 6 bases from V and 5 bases from J, with 10 bases between. CDR1 and CDR2 from the germline V gene are SNHLY and FYNNEI. CDR3 residues: CASRVMGTGELFF. The CDR3 coding sequence is TGTGCCAGCAGGGTAATGGGGACCGGGGAGCTGTTTTTT. Supplemented by reference TRBV2 and TRBJ2-2, the full variable domain reads EPEVTQTPSHQVTQMGQEVILRCVPISNHLYFYWYRQILGQKVEFLVSFYNNEISEKSEIFDDQFSVERPDGSNFTLKIRSTKLEDSAMYFCASRVMGTGELFFGEGSRLTVL.

The chain links TRBV28 to TRBJ1-2, with 9 bases lining up with TRBD1. V shed 7 bases, J shed 13 bases, and the junction held 13 bases outside the gene matches. The CDR3 is made up of 13 amino acids. CDR1 MDHEN and CDR2 SYDVKM come from the germline V gene. The CDR3 protein is CASISGTGSFFTF. For the CDR3, the DNA is TGTGCCAGCATCTCCGGGACAGGGTCGTTTTTCACCTTC.

The chain uses TRBV6-6 and TRBJ2-5; D gene ambiguous. V shed 7 bases and J shed 5 bases, with 8 bases lying between them. The germline CDR1 and CDR2 sequences are MNHNY and SVGAGI (reference sequence). The CDR3 is made up of 11 amino acids. The CDR3 sequence is CASTREETQYF. CDR3 sequence (DNA): TGTGCCAGCACCCGTGAGGAGACCCAGTACTTC.

The chain is built from TRBV6-5 and TRBJ2-2; TRBD2 agrees at 11 bases. V trimming: 2 bases; J trimming: 7 bases; junction bases outside the gene matches: 6. CDR1 and CDR2 (germline): MNHEY, SVGAGI. The CDR3 sequence is 16 residues long. CDR3 bases: TGTGCCAGCAGTTACCAAAGACTAGCGGGGCACGGGGAGCTGTTTTTT. It is translated as CASSYQRLAGHGELFF.

The genes are TRBV6-6 and TRBJ2-7; D is undetermined. The CDR3 sequence is 15 residues long. Germline V gene data show CDR1 as MNHNY and CDR2 as SVGAGI (reference sequence). The ends were cut back, 3 bases at V and 4 bases at J, with 16 bases in the middle. The CDR3 nucleotides are TGTGCCAGCAGTTATCAAGGCCCGTATAGGTACGAGCAGTACTTC. Translated, it gives CASSYQGPYRYEQYF.

This clone was detected only once. The V gene is TRBV6-5, the J gene TRBJ2-5; a possible D gene is TRBD2 (5 bases). The V gene lost 6 bases and the J gene lost 4 bases, with 18 bases spanning the gap. The CDR3 covers 15 residues. Germline V gene lookup returns CDR1 MNHEY and CDR2 SVGAGI. Here the CDR3 DNA reads TGTGCCAGCAGCCCGGTCCGCCCCGAGGGAGAGACCCAGTACTTC. It yields the protein CASSPVRPEGETQYF.

This chain links TRBV6-4 with TRBJ2-2, with D possibly matching TRBD1 (6 bases). The germline V and J ends were trimmed by 6 bases and 6 bases, with 11 bases remaining between them. CDR1 MRHNA and CDR2 SNTAGT come from the germline V gene. This CDR3 has 13 residues. This chain's CDR3 is CASSLQGSGELFF. The CDR3 DNA is TGTGCCAGCAGCCTACAGGGCTCCGGGGAGCTGTTTTTT.

This chain uses TRBV6-1 with TRBJ2-7; D is ambiguous. This CDR3 region has 13 residues. Germline loops: CDR1 MNHNS, CDR2 SASEGT. Trimming left V 6 bases short and J 3 bases short, with 12 bases between. CDR3 bases: TGTGCCAGCAGAGGGCTAACCGTCTACGAGCAGTACTTC. It specifies CASRGLTVYEQYF.

This clone was seen a few times. The CDR3 loop reads CASLGVSTVYEQYF. The CDR3 DNA sequence: TGTGCCAGTCTCGGAGTCAGCACAGTCTACGAGCAGTACTTC. V gene TRBV28 combines with J gene TRBJ2-7; D is unresolved. Trimming took 9 bases from V and 3 from J, leaving 18 bases between them. The V gene's germline CDR1 is MDHEN and CDR2 SYDVKM. The CDR3 runs 14 residues.

The chain recombines TRBV5-1 with TRBJ1-1; no definite D call. This CDR3 region has 13 residues. CDR1 is SGHRS, CDR2 YFSETQ, per germline. The V end lost 7 bases, the J end lost 12 bases, and 22 bases lay between the germline ends. The CDR3 loop is CASSTLTASITFF. The CDR3 region has the DNA TGCGCCAGCTCCACCCTTACCGCCTCGATAACTTTCTTT.

This chain uses TRBV7-2 with TRBJ2-4; D call uncertain. Germline assignment: CDR1 SGHTA and CDR2 FQGNSA. V shed 5 bases and J shed 1 base, with 9 bases lying between them. The CDR3 is 14 residues long. The CDR3 spells CASSRPGAKNIQYF. DNA for the CDR3: TGTGCCAGCAGCCGACCCGGGGCCAAAAACATTCAGTACTTC.

This chain connects TRBV6-5 to TRBJ1-5; the D gene is possibly TRBD1 (6 bases). Looked up from germline, CDR1 is MNHEY and CDR2 is SVGAGI. The CDR3 runs to 14 residues. V lost 7 bases, J lost 8 bases, and 18 bases lay in between. The CDR3 loop is CASIVRGGGEPQHF. As DNA, the CDR3 is TGTGCCAGCATCGTCAGGGGAGGTGGAGAGCCCCAGCATTTT.

V and J are TRBV7-3 and TRBJ2-5; D is possibly TRBD2 (5 bases). The CDR3 has 13 residues. The V gene lost 5 bases and the J gene lost 1 base, with 8 bases spanning the gap. Germline CDR1 is SGHTA and CDR2 is FQGTGA. The CDR3 here is CASSRSGQETQYF. CDR3 bases: TGTGCCAGCAGCAGAAGCGGCCAAGAGACCCAGTACTTC.

The chain employs TRBV5-1 and TRBJ2-7; 10 nucleotides line up with TRBD1. CDR1 and CDR2 from the germline V gene are SGHRS and YFSETQ. Unmatched junction bases numbered 5, after V lost 6 bases and J lost 5 bases. The CDR3 totals 13 residues. CDR3 nucleotides: TGCGCCAGCAAAAGACAGGGGGCCAACGAGCAGTACTTC. Protein: CASKRQGANEQYF.

This clone was seen a handful of times. The CDR3, as DNA: TGTGCCAGCAGCTACCGACTGGGGCGAGGCGACGAGCAGTACTTC. It specifies CASSYRLGRGDEQYF. The chain employs TRBV7-6 and TRBJ2-7; possibly TRBD1 for D (5 bases). V was clipped by 4 bases and J by 5 bases, with 18 bases between them. CDR1 SGHVS and CDR2 FNYEAQ come from the germline V gene. The CDR3 spans 15 residues.